This TCR beta chain was observed in a study of T cells after posttransplantation cyclophosphamide. Sampled 1 year posttransplant, controls received myeloablative marrow transplants, methotrexate and a calcineurin inhibitor. Overall study findings and caveats: Donor-recipient repertoire similarity was low at 1-2 months, rising over year one. Skin or GI-infiltrating T cells shared few TRB sequences with blood.

Per the germline V gene, CDR1 is GTSNPN and CDR2 is SVGIG (reference sequence). Trimming removed 3 bases at V and 0 bases at J, with 9 bases between. CDR3 length: 14 residues. Repertoires were generated with immunoSEQ multiplex PCR, while TCRdb's copy carries only in-frame clones and drops some. The sample carries a few thousand clones, around 79% recorded once. Points on this clone: Its antigen is unidentified.

The sample here was PBMCs, taken after an allogeneic stem cell transplant with a calcineurin inhibitor and methotrexate. This clonotype was sampled from a male patient between 40 and 49 years old who received an allogeneic stem cell transplant from an unrelated donor, was CMV-positive, and had chronic GVHD only. Certain T cells may be donor cells from the graft. The rearrangement links TRBV30 to TRBJ1-3; D gene uncertain. CDR3 residues: CAWSSGFSGNTIYF. The CDR3 region has the DNA TGTGCCTGGAGCTCGGGGTTCTCTGGAAACACCATATATTTT.